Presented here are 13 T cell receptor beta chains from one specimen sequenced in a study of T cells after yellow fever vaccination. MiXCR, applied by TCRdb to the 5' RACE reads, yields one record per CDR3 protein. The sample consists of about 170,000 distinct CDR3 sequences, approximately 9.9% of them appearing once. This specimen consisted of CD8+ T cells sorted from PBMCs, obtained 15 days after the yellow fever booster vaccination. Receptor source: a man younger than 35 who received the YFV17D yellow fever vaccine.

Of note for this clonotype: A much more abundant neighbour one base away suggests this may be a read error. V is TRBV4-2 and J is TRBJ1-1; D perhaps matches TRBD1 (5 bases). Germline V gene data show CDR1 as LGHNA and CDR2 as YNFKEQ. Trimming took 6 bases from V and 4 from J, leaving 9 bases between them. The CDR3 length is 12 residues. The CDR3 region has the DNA TGTGCCAGCAGATTCGGGGGCACTGAAGCTTTCTTT. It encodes CASRFGGTEAFF.

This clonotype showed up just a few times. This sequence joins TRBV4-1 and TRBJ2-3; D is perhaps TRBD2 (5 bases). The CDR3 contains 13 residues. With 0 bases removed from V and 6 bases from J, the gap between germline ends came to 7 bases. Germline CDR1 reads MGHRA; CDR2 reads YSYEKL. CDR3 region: CASSQDRGDTQYF. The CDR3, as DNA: TGCGCCAGCAGCCAAGACCGCGGGGATACGCAGTATTTT.

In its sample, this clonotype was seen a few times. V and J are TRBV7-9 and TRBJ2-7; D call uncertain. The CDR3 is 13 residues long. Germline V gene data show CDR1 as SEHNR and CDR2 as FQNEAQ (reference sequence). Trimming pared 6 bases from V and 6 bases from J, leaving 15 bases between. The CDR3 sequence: CASSPRGTAEQYF. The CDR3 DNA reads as TGTGCCAGCAGTCCTCGAGGAACTGCCGAGCAGTACTTC.

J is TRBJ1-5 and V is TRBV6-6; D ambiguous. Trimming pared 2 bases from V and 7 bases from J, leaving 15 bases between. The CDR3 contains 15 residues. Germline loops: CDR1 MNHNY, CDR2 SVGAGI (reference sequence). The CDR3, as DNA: TGTGCCAGCAGTTACGGCGCGGTCCGCGGACAGCCCCAGCATTTT. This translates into CASSYGAVRGQPQHF.

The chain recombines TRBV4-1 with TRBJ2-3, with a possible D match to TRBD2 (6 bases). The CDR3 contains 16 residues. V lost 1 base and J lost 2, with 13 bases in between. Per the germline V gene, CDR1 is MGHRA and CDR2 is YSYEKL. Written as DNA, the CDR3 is TGCGCCAGCAGCCAAGGTCCGGTAGCGGACACAGATACGCAGTATTTT. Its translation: CASSQGPVADTDTQYF.

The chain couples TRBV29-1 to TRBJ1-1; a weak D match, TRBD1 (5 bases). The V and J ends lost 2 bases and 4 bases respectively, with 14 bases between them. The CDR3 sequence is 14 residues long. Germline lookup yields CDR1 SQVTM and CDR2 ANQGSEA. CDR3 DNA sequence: TGCAGCGTTGAATTGCTGGGGGGAGGCACTGAAGCTTTCTTT. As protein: CSVELLGGGTEAFF.

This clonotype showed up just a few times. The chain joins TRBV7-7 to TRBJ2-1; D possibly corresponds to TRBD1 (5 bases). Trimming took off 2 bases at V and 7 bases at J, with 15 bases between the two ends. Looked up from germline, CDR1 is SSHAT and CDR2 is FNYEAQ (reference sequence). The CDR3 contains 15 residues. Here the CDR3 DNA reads TGTGCCAGCAGCTTATTCCCTGGATCAGGGAATGAGCAGTTCTTC. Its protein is CASSLFPGSGNEQFF.

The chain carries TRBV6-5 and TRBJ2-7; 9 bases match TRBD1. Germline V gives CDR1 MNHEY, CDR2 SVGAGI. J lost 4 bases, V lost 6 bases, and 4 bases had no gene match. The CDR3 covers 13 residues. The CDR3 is CASSPGTGYEQYV. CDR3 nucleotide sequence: TGTGCCAGCAGCCCCGGGACAGGGTACGAGCAGTACGTC.

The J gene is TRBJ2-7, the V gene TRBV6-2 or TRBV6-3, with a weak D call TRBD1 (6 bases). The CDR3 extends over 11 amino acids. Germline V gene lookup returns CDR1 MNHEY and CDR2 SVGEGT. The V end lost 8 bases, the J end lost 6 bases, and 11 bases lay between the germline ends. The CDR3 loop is CASHAGVEQYF. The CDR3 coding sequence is TGTGCCAGCCACGCAGGGGTCGAGCAGTACTTC.

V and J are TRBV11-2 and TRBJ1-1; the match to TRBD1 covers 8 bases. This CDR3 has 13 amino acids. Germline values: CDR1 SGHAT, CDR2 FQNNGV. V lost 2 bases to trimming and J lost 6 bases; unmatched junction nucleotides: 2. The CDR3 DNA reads TGTGCCAGCAGCTTAACAGGGGGGCCTGAAGCTTTCTTT. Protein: CASSLTGGPEAFF.

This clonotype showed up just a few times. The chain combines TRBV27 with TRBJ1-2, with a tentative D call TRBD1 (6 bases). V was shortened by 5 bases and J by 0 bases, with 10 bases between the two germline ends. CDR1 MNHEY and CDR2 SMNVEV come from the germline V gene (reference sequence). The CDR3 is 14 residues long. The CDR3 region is CASSGQPTNYGYTF. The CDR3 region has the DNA TGTGCCAGCAGTGGACAGCCGACTAACTATGGCTACACCTTC.

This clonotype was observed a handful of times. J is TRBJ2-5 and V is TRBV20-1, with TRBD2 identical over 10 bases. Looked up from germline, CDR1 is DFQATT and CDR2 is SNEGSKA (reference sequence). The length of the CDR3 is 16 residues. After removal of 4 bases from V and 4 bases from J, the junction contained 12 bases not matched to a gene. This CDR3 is CSANPTRVAGGETQYF. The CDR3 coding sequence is TGCAGTGCTAACCCGACCCGGGTAGCGGGGGGAGAGACCCAGTACTTC.

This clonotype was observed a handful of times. The CDR3 region is CAWSVVFTDTQYF. In nucleotides, the CDR3 is TGTGCCTGGAGTGTCGTCTTCACAGATACGCAGTATTTT. This chain connects TRBV30 to TRBJ2-3; the D is unclear. CDR3 length equals 13 residues. Trimming left V 0 bases short and J 2 bases short, with 6 bases between. CDR1 is GTSNPN, CDR2 SVGIG, per germline (reference sequence).